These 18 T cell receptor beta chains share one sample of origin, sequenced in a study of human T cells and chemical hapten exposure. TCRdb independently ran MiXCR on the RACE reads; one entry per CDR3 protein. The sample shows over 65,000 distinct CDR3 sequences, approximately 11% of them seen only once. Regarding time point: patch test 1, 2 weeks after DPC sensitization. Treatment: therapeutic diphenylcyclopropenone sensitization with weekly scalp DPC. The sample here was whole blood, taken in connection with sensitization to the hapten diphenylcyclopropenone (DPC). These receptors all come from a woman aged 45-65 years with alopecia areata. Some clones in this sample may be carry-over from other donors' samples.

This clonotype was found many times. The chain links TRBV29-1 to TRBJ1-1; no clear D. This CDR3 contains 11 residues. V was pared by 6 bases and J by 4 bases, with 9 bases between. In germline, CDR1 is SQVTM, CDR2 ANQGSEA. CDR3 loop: CSVGSGTEAFF. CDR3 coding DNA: TGCAGCGTGGGGTCAGGCACTGAAGCTTTCTTT. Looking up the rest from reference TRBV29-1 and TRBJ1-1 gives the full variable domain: SAVISQKPSRDICQRGTSLTIQCQVDSQVTMMFWYRQQPGQSLTLIATANQGSEATYESGFVIDKFPISRPNLTFSTLTVSNMSPEDSSIYLCSVGSGTEAFFGQGTRLTVV.

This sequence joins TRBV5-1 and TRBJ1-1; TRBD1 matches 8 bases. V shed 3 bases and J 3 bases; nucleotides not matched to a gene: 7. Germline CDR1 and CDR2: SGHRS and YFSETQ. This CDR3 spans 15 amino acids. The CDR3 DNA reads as TGCGCCAGCAGCTGGGGACAGGCGGGAGACACTGAAGCTTTCTTT. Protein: CASSWGQAGDTEAFF.

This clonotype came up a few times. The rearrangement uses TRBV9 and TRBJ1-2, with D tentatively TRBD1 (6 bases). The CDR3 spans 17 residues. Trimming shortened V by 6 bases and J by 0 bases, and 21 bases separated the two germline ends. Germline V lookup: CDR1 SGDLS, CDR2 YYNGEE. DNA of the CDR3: TGTGCCAGCACCCAAGGGGGGGAAGGTCTCGCTAACTATGGCTACACCTTC. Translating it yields CASTQGGEGLANYGYTF.

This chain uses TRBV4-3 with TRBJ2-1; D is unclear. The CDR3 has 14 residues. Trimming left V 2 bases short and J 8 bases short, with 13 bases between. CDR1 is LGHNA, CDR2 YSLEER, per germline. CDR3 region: CASSQITTGDEQFF. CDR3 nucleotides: TGCGCCAGCAGCCAAATCACCACTGGGGATGAGCAGTTCTTC.

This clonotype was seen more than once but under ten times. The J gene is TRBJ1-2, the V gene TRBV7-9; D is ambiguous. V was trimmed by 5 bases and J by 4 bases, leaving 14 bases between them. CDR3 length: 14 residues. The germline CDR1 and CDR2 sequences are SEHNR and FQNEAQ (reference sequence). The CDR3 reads CASSPRVDSYGYTF. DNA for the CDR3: TGTGCCAGCAGCCCCCGAGTAGACTCCTATGGCTACACCTTC.

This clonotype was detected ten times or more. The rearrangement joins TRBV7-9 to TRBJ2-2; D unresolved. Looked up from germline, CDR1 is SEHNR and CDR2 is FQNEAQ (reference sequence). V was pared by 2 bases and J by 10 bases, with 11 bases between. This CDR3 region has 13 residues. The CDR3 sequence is CASSLPPVEELFF. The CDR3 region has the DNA TGTGCCAGCAGCTTACCCCCCGTAGAGGAGCTGTTTTTT.

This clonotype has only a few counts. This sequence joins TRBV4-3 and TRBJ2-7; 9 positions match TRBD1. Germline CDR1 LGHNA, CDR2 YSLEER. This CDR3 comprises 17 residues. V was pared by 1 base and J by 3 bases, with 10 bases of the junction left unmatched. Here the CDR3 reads CASSQGSAGTGSYEQYF. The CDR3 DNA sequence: TGCGCCAGCAGCCAAGGCTCCGCTGGGACAGGGAGCTACGAGCAGTACTTC.

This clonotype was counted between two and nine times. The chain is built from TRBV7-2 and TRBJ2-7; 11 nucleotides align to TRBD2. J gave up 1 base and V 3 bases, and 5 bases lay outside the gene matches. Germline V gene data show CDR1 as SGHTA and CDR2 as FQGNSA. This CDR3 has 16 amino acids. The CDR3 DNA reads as TGTGCCAGCAGCTTGAGTGGGACTAGCGGATCCTACGAGCAGTACTTC. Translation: CASSLSGTSGSYEQYF.

The CDR3 DNA is TGTGCCAGCAGCGTTCAGGGCGAGACCCAGTACTTC. It translates to CASSVQGETQYF. The rearrangement links TRBV9 to TRBJ2-5; maybe TRBD1 (5 bases). The CDR3 has 12 residues. Germline assignment: CDR1 SGDLS and CDR2 YYNGEE. V lost 2 bases and J lost 5, with 7 bases in between.

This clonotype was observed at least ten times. Written as DNA, the CDR3 is TGTGCCACCGCCCCCCTGGACGGCGGGGAGCTGTTTTTT. The encoded protein is CATAPLDGGELFF. The chain links TRBV24-1 to TRBJ2-2; no reliable D call. Germline CDR1 KGHDR, CDR2 SFDVKD. V was cut by 9 bases and J by 7 bases, with 14 bases left in between. The CDR3 is 13 amino acids.

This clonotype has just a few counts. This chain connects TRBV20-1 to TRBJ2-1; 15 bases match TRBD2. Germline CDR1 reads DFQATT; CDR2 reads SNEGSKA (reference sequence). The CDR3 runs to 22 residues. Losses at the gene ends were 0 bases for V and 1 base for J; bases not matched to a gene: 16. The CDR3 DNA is TGCAGTGCTAGAGATATTGCCCCGGGACTAGCGGGAGGTAGGATTTCCTACAATGAGCAGTTCTTC. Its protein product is CSARDIAPGLAGGRISYNEQFF.

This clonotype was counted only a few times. The CDR3 region has the DNA TGTGCCAGCAGCCCCGGGCAGGGGAATGAAAAACTGTTTTTT. Residues: CASSPGQGNEKLFF. The gene calls are TRBV7-8 and TRBJ1-4, with TRBD1 as a possible D gene (6 bases). The CDR3 has 14 amino acids. Trimming pared 5 bases from V and 5 bases from J, leaving 12 bases between. Germline CDR1 is SGHVS and CDR2 is FQNEAQ.

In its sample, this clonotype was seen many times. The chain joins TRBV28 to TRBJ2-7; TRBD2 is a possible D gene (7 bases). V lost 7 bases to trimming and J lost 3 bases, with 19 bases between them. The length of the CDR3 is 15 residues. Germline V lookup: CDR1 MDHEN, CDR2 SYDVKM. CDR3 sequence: CASMLEGGNVYEQYF. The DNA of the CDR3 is TGTGCCAGCATGCTGGAGGGGGGGAACGTCTACGAGCAGTACTTC.

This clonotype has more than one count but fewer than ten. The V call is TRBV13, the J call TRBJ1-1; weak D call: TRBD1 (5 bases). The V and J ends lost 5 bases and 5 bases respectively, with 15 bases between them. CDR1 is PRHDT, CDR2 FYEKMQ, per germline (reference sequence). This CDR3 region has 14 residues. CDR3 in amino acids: CASSKVAGVTEAFF. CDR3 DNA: TGTGCCAGCAGCAAGGTTGCGGGGGTGACTGAAGCTTTCTTT.

The CDR3 protein is CASSKLAGGGDTQYF. The DNA for the CDR3 is TGTGCCAGCAGCAAACTAGCGGGGGGCGGGGATACGCAGTATTTT. The chain recombines TRBV7-2 with TRBJ2-3; the match to TRBD2 covers 12 bases. From germline, CDR1 is SGHTA and CDR2 FQGNSA. J was trimmed by 6 bases and V by 5 bases; bases with no gene match: 6. The CDR3 has 15 residues.

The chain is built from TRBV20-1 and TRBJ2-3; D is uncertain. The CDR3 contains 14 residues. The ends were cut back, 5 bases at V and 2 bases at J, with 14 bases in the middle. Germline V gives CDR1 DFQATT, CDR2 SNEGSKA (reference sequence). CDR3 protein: CSAARTEVTDTQYF. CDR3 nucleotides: TGCAGTGCTGCTAGGACGGAAGTCACAGATACGCAGTATTTT.

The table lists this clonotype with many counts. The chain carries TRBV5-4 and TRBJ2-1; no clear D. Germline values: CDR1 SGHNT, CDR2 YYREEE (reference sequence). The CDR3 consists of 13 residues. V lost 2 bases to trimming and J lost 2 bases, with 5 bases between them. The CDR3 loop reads CASSFSTYNEQFF. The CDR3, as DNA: TGTGCCAGCAGCTTCTCGACCTACAATGAGCAGTTCTTC.

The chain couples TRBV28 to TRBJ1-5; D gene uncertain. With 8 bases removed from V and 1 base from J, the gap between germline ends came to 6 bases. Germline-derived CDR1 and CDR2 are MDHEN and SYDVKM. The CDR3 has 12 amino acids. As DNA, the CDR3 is TGTGCCAGCCGAAACAGCAATCAGCCCCAGCATTTT. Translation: CASRNSNQPQHF. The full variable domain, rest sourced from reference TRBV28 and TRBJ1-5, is DVKVTQSSRYLVKRTGEKVFLECVQDMDHENMFWYRQDPGLGLRLIYFSYDVKMKEKGDIPEGYSVSREKKERFSLILESASTNQTSMYLCASRNSNQPQHFGDGTRLSIL.